The 12 T cell receptor beta chains listed next were all sequenced from one sample in a study of graft-versus-host responses after intestinal transplantation. The protocol was immunoSEQ multiplex PCR, while the TCRdb copy is restricted to in-frame clones and leaves out a portion. The sample has about 120,000 clones; 75% to 95% are singletons. Their antigen targets remain unknown. Sequences were derived from unstimulated CD4+ T cells sorted from spleen or lymph node cells, sampled before intestinal transplant. These receptor sequences come from a human donor who received an intestinal transplant.

The gene calls are TRBV5-1 and TRBJ2-1; 7 bases are a match to TRBD2. The CDR3 extends over 18 amino acids. The V and J ends lost 0 bases and 2 bases, in that order; junction bases with no gene match: 11. Looked up from germline, CDR1 is SGHRS and CDR2 is YFSETQ. CDR3 bases: TGCGCCAGCAGCTTGGAAGGGTCGGGAGGCAACCCCTACAATGAGCAGTTCTTC. This encodes CASSLEGSGGNPYNEQFF. Full variable domain (outside the CDR3, taken from reference TRBV5-1 and TRBJ2-1): KAGVTQTPRYLIKTRGQQVTLSCSPISGHRSVSWYQQTPGQGLQFLFEYFSETQRNKGNFPGRFSGRQFSNSRSEMNVSTLELGDSALYLCASSLEGSGGNPYNEQFFGPGTRLTVL.

This clone was counted once. The chain carries TRBV5-1 and TRBJ2-2; no reliable D call. The germline CDR1 and CDR2 sequences are SGHRS and YFSETQ. The CDR3 is made up of 13 amino acids. V gave up 4 bases and J gave up 1 base, with 5 bases separating them. The CDR3 DNA follows: TGCGCCAGCAGCGGCAGGAACACCGGGGAGCTGTTTTTT. This encodes CASSGRNTGELFF.

The genes are TRBV7-8 and TRBJ1-1; the D is unclear. This CDR3 is 13 amino acids long. Germline assignment: CDR1 SGHVS and CDR2 FQNEAQ. Trimming took 5 bases from V and 5 from J, leaving 12 bases between them. The CDR3, as DNA: TGTGCCAGCAGCCGTACCAGGAATACTGAAGCTTTCTTT. Translating it yields CASSRTRNTEAFF.

The V and J genes are TRBV25-1 and TRBJ1-1; 9 bases align to TRBD1. This CDR3 region has 15 residues. The ends lost 2 bases at V and 4 bases at J; junction bases unmatched: 5. Germline V gene sequence: CDR1 MGHDK, CDR2 SYGVNS. The CDR3 coding sequence is TGTGCCAGCAGTGAACCCGGACAGGGGTCCACTGAAGCTTTCTTT. Amino acids: CASSEPGQGSTEAFF.

This clone showed up just once. V usage is TRBV28 and J usage is TRBJ1-3; D is undetermined. The CDR3 contains 15 residues. CDR1 and CDR2 from the germline V gene are MDHEN and SYDVKM. V lost 5 bases to trimming and J lost 0 bases, with 11 bases between them. The CDR3 DNA is TGTGCCAGCAGTAGAGGATGGGTCTCTGGAAACACCATATATTTT. Translation: CASSRGWVSGNTIYF.

About this clone: An end of the junction does not agree with germline; a read error may underlie this. V usage is TRBV18 and J usage is TRBJ2-1, with 9 bases identical to TRBD1. The germline V gene encodes CDR1 KGHSH and CDR2 LQKENI. CDR3 length equals 14 residues. The DNA of the CDR3 is TGTGCCAGCGCACCCGGGACAGGGTATAATGAGCAGTTCTTC. Its translation is CASAPGTGYNEQFF.

This chain connects TRBV2 to TRBJ2-4; D might be TRBD1 (6 bases). Germline values: CDR1 SNHLY, CDR2 FYNNEI. The CDR3 runs 12 residues. With 3 bases removed from V and 7 bases from J, the gap between germline ends came to 7 bases. CDR3 DNA: TGTGCCAGCAGTGAGGACAGCAACATTCAGTACTTC. This codes for CASSEDSNIQYF.

The gene calls are TRBV30 and TRBJ1-4; D is ambiguous. CDR3 size: 13 residues. Per germline, CDR1 GTSNPN and CDR2 SVGIG (reference sequence). The V and J ends lost 0 bases and 8 bases respectively, with 10 bases between them. CDR3 in DNA: TGTGCCTGGAGTGTCGTTTCGGGGGAAAAACTGTTTTTT. Amino acid sequence: CAWSVVSGEKLFF.

The chain employs TRBV5-1 and TRBJ2-1, with D unclear. With 0 bases removed from V and 6 bases from J, the gap between germline ends came to 13 bases. CDR3 length: 15 amino acids. The germline V gene encodes CDR1 SGHRS and CDR2 YFSETQ. As DNA, the CDR3 is TGCGCCAGCAGCTTGGGGCTGACACCGAGCAATGAGCAGTTCTTC. Translated, it gives CASSLGLTPSNEQFF.

V gene TRBV5-4 combines with J gene TRBJ1-1, with D uncertain. Trimming removed 0 bases at V and 7 bases at J, with 7 bases between. The germline V gene encodes CDR1 SGHNT and CDR2 YYREEE (reference sequence). This CDR3 has 12 amino acids. CDR3 in amino acids: CASSLGQIEAFF. As DNA, the CDR3 is TGTGCCAGCAGCTTGGGGCAGATTGAAGCTTTCTTT.

The chain joins TRBV11-3 to TRBJ2-3, with TRBD2 identical over 8 bases. The CDR3 contains 15 residues. V shed 1 base and J 3 bases; nucleotides not matched to a gene: 3. Looked up from germline, CDR1 is SGHNT and CDR2 is YENEEA. CDR3 bases: TGTGCCAGCAGCTTAGGGGCTAGCGGGACAGATACGCAGTATTTT. It yields the protein CASSLGASGTDTQYF. The complete variable domain, with remaining parts taken from reference TRBV11-3 and TRBJ2-3, reads EAGVVQSPRYKIIEKKQPVAFWCNPISGHNTLYWYLQNLGQGPELLIRYENEEAVDDSQLPKDRFSAERLKGVDSTLKIQPAELGDSAVYLCASSLGASGTDTQYFGPGTRLTVL.

The chain uses TRBV6-5 and TRBJ1-3; D may be TRBD1 (6 bases). Germline lookup yields CDR1 MNHEY and CDR2 SVGAGI. This CDR3 is 15 amino acids long. The ends were cut back, 7 bases at V and 0 bases at J, with 13 bases in the middle. The chain's CDR3 is CASKPRGYSGNTIYF. Here the CDR3 DNA reads TGTGCCAGCAAACCCAGGGGTTACTCTGGAAACACCATATATTTT.